This T cell receptor (beta chain) originates from a study of regulatory T cells in long-lasting Graves disease. Time point given: newly diagnosed GD, antithyroid drugs for less than 3 months. The TCR library was made from RNA that had been extracted from PBMCs in TRIzol. There are many counts of this clonotype. Through Arm-PCR of CDR3 regions and iRepertoire HTBI primers, TCR beta libraries were built. TCRdb recomputed calls from the multiplex PCR reads with MiXCR, one row per CDR3 protein. The data show 530,000 or so distinct CDR3 sequences, around 16% seen once. V was trimmed by 8 bases and J by 3 bases, leaving 16 bases between them. Germline-derived CDR1 and CDR2 are SEHNR and FQNEAQ (reference sequence). CDR3 size: 15 residues. The data were also submitted as part of a second study, on T cells in Graves' hyperthyroidism and ophthalmopathy.

The rearrangement uses TRBV7-9 and TRBJ2-2; tentative D call: TRBD1 (6 bases). The material was peripheral blood mononuclear cells (PBMCs), obtained at new diagnosis, from a patient treated with antithyroid drugs. This TCR was sampled from a man aged 18 to 35 with Graves disease. The chain's CDR3 is CASSPHKGDTGELFF. The CDR3 DNA reads TGTGCCAGCTCCCCCCACAAGGGGGACACCGGGGAGCTGTTTTTT.